This TCR beta chain appears in the sequencing data of a study of blood T cell repertoires in COVID-19. At the level of the study: Collection of acute and convalescent COVID-19 samples took place in the United States, Italy and Spain. The cDNA or gDNA used as material had been derived from T cells, B-cell-depleted T cells, or PBMCs.

Authors' analysis steps: Estimates of nucleated cell counts were drawn from the amplification of reference gene primers. The method was immunoSEQ multiplex PCR; TCRdb's version includes in-frame clones alone and lacks a portion of them. The V and J calls and clone size come from that table; D and trimming were worked out from the DNA. The sample records fewer than 300,000 clones, about 89% being singletons. The V gene end was trimmed by 2 bases and the J gene end by 6 bases; junction bases not matched to a gene: 3. CDR1 SGHTA and CDR2 FQGNSA come from the germline V gene. This CDR3 is 14 amino acids long.

This receptor was identified in a man under 40 with acute or convalescent COVID-19. The chain employs TRBV7-2 and TRBJ2-1, with 8 bases aligning to TRBD2. The sample taken for sequencing was peripheral blood. The CDR3 is CASSLIRGGNEQFF. CDR3 nucleotides: TGTGCCAGCAGCTTAATCCGGGGGGGCAATGAGCAGTTCTTC.